This is a list of T cell receptor beta chains from one sample in a study of CD8 T cells in Susac syndrome. TCRdb recomputed calls from the immunoSEQ multiplex PCR reads with MiXCR, one row per CDR3 protein. The profile covers about 250,000 distinct CDR3 sequences, with 85% to 95% appearing a single time and around 0.07% taken by the ten largest. The specimen sequenced was CD4+ T cells from PBMCs. These receptors were collected from a human donor with multiple sclerosis. Both conserved end residues are part of each CDR3. A D gene is named only where the DNA matches it firmly. A clone size is listed for some rows: how often the clone was seen (once, few, many), or a class if it is expanded.

cdr3_length: 15
d_call: NA
j_call: TRBJ1-5
clone_size: NA
v_call: TRBV7-2
cdr3_aa: CASSSGTPGNQPQHF
cdr3_nt: TGTGCCAGCAGCTCGGGGACCCCTGGGAATCAGCCCCAGCATTTT

cdr3_length: 12
d_call: NA
j_call: TRBJ1-5
clone_size: NA
v_call: TRBV20-1
cdr3_aa: CSADSQGQPQHF
cdr3_nt: TGCAGTGCGGACTCCCAGGGTCAGCCCCAGCATTTT

cdr3_length: 13
d_call: NA
j_call: TRBJ2-3
clone_size: NA
v_call: TRBV7-9
cdr3_aa: CASSQGITDTQYF
cdr3_nt: TGTGCCAGCAGCCAGGGCATCACAGATACGCAGTATTTT

cdr3_length: 14
d_call: NA
j_call: TRBJ1-6
clone_size: NA
v_call: TRBV12-3/TRBV12-4
cdr3_aa: CASSLGTVNSPLHF
cdr3_nt: TGTGCCAGCAGTTTAGGGACAGTAAATTCACCCCTCCACTTT

cdr3_length: 15
d_call: NA
j_call: TRBJ2-3
clone_size: NA
v_call: TRBV5-1
cdr3_aa: CASSLTSSSTDTQYF
cdr3_nt: TGCGCCAGCAGCTTGACTAGCAGTAGCACAGATACGCAGTATTTT

cdr3_length: 15
d_call: TRBD1
j_call: TRBJ1-2
clone_size: NA
v_call: TRBV5-1
cdr3_aa: CASSLTGDFNYGYTF
cdr3_nt: TGCGCCAGCAGCTTGACAGGGGACTTCAACTATGGCTACACCTTC

cdr3_length: 17
d_call: NA
j_call: TRBJ2-2
clone_size: NA
v_call: TRBV7-2
cdr3_aa: CASSFGFERSATGELFF
cdr3_nt: TGTGCCAGCAGCTTCGGGTTCGAGCGGAGTGCCACCGGGGAGCTGTTTTTT

cdr3_length: 14
d_call: NA
j_call: TRBJ1-3
clone_size: NA
v_call: TRBV6-5
cdr3_aa: CASSSTVGRNTIYF
cdr3_nt: TGTGCCAGCAGTTCCACTGTTGGGAGAAACACCATATATTTT

cdr3_length: 16
d_call: NA
j_call: TRBJ1-6
clone_size: NA
v_call: TRBV2
cdr3_aa: CASRPLRSSYNSPLHF
cdr3_nt: TGTGCCAGTCGGCCACTCCGGAGCTCCTATAATTCACCCCTCCACTTT

cdr3_length: 18
d_call: TRBD1
j_call: TRBJ2-6
clone_size: NA
v_call: TRBV19
cdr3_aa: CASSLPGQGSSGANVLTF
cdr3_nt: TGTGCCAGTAGTCTCCCGGGACAGGGGTCCTCTGGGGCCAACGTCCTGACTTTC

cdr3_length: 14
d_call: TRBD1
j_call: TRBJ2-3
clone_size: NA
v_call: TRBV12-3/TRBV12-4
cdr3_aa: CASFGTGAPDTQYF
cdr3_nt: TGTGCCAGCTTTGGGACAGGGGCCCCAGATACGCAGTATTTT

cdr3_length: 15
d_call: TRBD1
j_call: TRBJ1-5
clone_size: NA
v_call: TRBV18
cdr3_aa: CASSPTGGYNQPQHF
cdr3_nt: TGTGCCAGCTCACCAACAGGGGGATATAATCAGCCCCAGCATTTT

cdr3_length: 16
d_call: NA
j_call: TRBJ2-5
clone_size: NA
v_call: TRBV18
cdr3_aa: CASSPPYRGNLETQYF
cdr3_nt: TGTGCCAGCTCACCACCGTATCGGGGGAATCTAGAGACCCAGTACTTC

cdr3_length: 15
d_call: NA
j_call: TRBJ1-4
clone_size: NA
v_call: TRBV5-1
cdr3_aa: CASSFTDSTNEKLFF
cdr3_nt: TGCGCCAGCAGCTTTACAGATTCAACTAATGAAAAACTGTTTTTT

cdr3_length: 13
d_call: NA
j_call: TRBJ2-3
clone_size: NA
v_call: TRBV29-1
cdr3_aa: CSGAVSSTDTQYF
cdr3_nt: TGCAGCGGGGCAGTATCAAGCACAGATACGCAGTATTTT

cdr3_length: 12
d_call: NA
j_call: TRBJ1-1
clone_size: NA
v_call: TRBV19
cdr3_aa: CATSRDYTEAFF
cdr3_nt: TGTGCCACGAGCAGGGATTACACTGAAGCTTTCTTT

cdr3_length: 14
d_call: NA
j_call: TRBJ1-5
clone_size: NA
v_call: TRBV12-3/TRBV12-4
cdr3_aa: CASSLTGLNQPQHF
cdr3_nt: TGTGCCAGCAGTTTAACAGGTCTCAATCAGCCCCAGCATTTT

cdr3_length: 15
d_call: TRBD1
j_call: TRBJ2-7
clone_size: NA
v_call: TRBV29-1
cdr3_aa: CSVEWGQGPFYEQYF
cdr3_nt: TGCAGCGTTGAATGGGGACAGGGGCCCTTCTACGAGCAGTACTTC

cdr3_length: 15
d_call: TRBD1
j_call: TRBJ1-2
clone_size: NA
v_call: TRBV15
cdr3_aa: CATSREPGQGDGYTF
cdr3_nt: TGTGCCACCAGCAGAGAACCGGGACAGGGAGATGGCTACACCTTC

cdr3_length: 14
d_call: NA
j_call: TRBJ2-7
clone_size: NA
v_call: TRBV7-8
cdr3_aa: CASSLEGNSYEQYF
cdr3_nt: TGTGCCAGCAGCTTAGAGGGCAACTCCTACGAGCAGTACTTC

cdr3_length: 12
d_call: NA
j_call: TRBJ1-4
clone_size: NA
v_call: TRBV18
cdr3_aa: CASSPRDEKLFF
cdr3_nt: TGTGCCAGCTCACCACGGGATGAAAAACTGTTTTTT

cdr3_length: 15
d_call: TRBD1
j_call: TRBJ1-4
clone_size: NA
v_call: TRBV7-3
cdr3_aa: CASSLGGAGGEKLFF
cdr3_nt: TGTGCCAGCAGCTTAGGGGGAGCAGGGGGTGAAAAACTGTTTTTT

cdr3_length: 14
d_call: NA
j_call: TRBJ2-3
clone_size: NA
v_call: TRBV2
cdr3_aa: CASSTLPSISPQYF
cdr3_nt: TGTGCCAGCAGTACTCTCCCCTCTATTTCTCCGCAGTATTTT

cdr3_length: 15
d_call: NA
j_call: TRBJ1-5
clone_size: NA
v_call: TRBV12-3/TRBV12-4
cdr3_aa: CASSLEGQGNRPQHF
cdr3_nt: TGTGCCAGCAGTTTAGAGGGGCAGGGGAATCGGCCCCAGCATTTT

cdr3_length: 12
d_call: NA
j_call: TRBJ1-2
clone_size: NA
v_call: TRBV5-4
cdr3_aa: CASSLPDYGYTF
cdr3_nt: TGTGCCAGCAGCTTGCCGGACTATGGCTACACCTTC

cdr3_length: 16
d_call: NA
j_call: TRBJ2-4
clone_size: once
v_call: TRBV12-3/TRBV12-4
cdr3_aa: CASSPTGLLAKNIQYF
cdr3_nt: TGTGCCAGCAGTCCAACAGGGTTACTAGCCAAAAACATTCAGTACTTC

cdr3_length: 14
d_call: NA
j_call: TRBJ2-1
clone_size: NA
v_call: TRBV12-3/TRBV12-4
cdr3_aa: CASSSAGSYNEQFF
cdr3_nt: TGTGCCAGCAGTTCGGCAGGGTCCTACAATGAGCAGTTCTTC

cdr3_length: 15
d_call: NA
j_call: TRBJ2-1
clone_size: NA
v_call: TRBV5-4
cdr3_aa: CASSFGGRGGNEQFF
cdr3_nt: TGTGCCAGCAGCTTTGGGGGGCGAGGCGGCAATGAGCAGTTCTTC

cdr3_length: 14
d_call: NA
j_call: TRBJ2-5
clone_size: once
v_call: TRBV20-1
cdr3_aa: CSATPARYQETQYF
cdr3_nt: TGCAGTGCTACACCGGCCAGGTACCAAGAGACCCAGTACTTC

cdr3_length: 16
d_call: NA
j_call: TRBJ1-6
clone_size: NA
v_call: TRBV7-2
cdr3_aa: CASSLDGPRTNSPLHF
cdr3_nt: TGTGCCAGCAGCTTAGACGGCCCTAGAACTAATTCACCCCTCCACTTT

cdr3_length: 12
d_call: NA
j_call: TRBJ2-5
clone_size: NA
v_call: TRBV2
cdr3_aa: CASSVAQETQYF
cdr3_nt: TGTGCCAGCAGTGTGGCCCAAGAGACCCAGTACTTC

cdr3_length: 11
d_call: NA
j_call: TRBJ2-1
clone_size: NA
v_call: TRBV20-1
cdr3_aa: CSASGVDEQFF
cdr3_nt: TGCAGTGCTAGTGGGGTGGATGAGCAGTTCTTC

cdr3_length: 12
d_call: NA
j_call: TRBJ1-1
clone_size: NA
v_call: TRBV10-3
cdr3_aa: CAISVTGFEAFF
cdr3_nt: TGTGCCATCAGTGTGACAGGTTTTGAAGCTTTCTTT

cdr3_length: 17
d_call: NA
j_call: TRBJ1-1
clone_size: NA
v_call: TRBV4-1
cdr3_aa: CASSFNPRQVMNTEAFF
cdr3_nt: TGCGCCAGCAGCTTCAACCCCCGACAGGTTATGAACACTGAAGCTTTCTTT

cdr3_length: 15
d_call: TRBD2
j_call: TRBJ2-5
clone_size: once
v_call: TRBV7-2
cdr3_aa: CASSLPGLGRETQYF
cdr3_nt: TGTGCCAGCAGCTTGCCGGGACTAGGGCGAGAGACCCAGTACTTC

cdr3_length: 17
d_call: NA
j_call: TRBJ1-1
clone_size: NA
v_call: TRBV7-9
cdr3_aa: CASSPAGTPSTNTEAFF
cdr3_nt: TGTGCCAGCAGCCCCGCCGGGACCCCCTCCACCAACACTGAAGCTTTCTTT

cdr3_length: 13
d_call: NA
j_call: TRBJ1-1
clone_size: NA
v_call: TRBV7-7
cdr3_aa: CASSLERDTEAFF
cdr3_nt: TGTGCCAGCAGCTTAGAAAGGGACACTGAAGCTTTCTTT

cdr3_length: 14
d_call: NA
j_call: TRBJ2-2
clone_size: NA
v_call: TRBV6-6
cdr3_aa: CASSYLDKRQELFF
cdr3_nt: TGTGCCAGCAGTTACCTGGACAAGCGTCAGGAGCTGTTTTTT

cdr3_length: 17
d_call: NA
j_call: TRBJ2-2
clone_size: NA
v_call: TRBV23-1
cdr3_aa: CASSQSHRGGGSGELFF
cdr3_nt: TGCGCCAGCAGTCAATCCCACCGAGGCGGTGGTTCCGGGGAGCTGTTTTTT

cdr3_length: 15
d_call: NA
j_call: TRBJ2-3
clone_size: NA
v_call: TRBV6-5
cdr3_aa: CASSYGGARTDTQYF
cdr3_nt: TGTGCCAGCAGTTACGGGGGGGCGAGAACAGATACGCAGTATTTT